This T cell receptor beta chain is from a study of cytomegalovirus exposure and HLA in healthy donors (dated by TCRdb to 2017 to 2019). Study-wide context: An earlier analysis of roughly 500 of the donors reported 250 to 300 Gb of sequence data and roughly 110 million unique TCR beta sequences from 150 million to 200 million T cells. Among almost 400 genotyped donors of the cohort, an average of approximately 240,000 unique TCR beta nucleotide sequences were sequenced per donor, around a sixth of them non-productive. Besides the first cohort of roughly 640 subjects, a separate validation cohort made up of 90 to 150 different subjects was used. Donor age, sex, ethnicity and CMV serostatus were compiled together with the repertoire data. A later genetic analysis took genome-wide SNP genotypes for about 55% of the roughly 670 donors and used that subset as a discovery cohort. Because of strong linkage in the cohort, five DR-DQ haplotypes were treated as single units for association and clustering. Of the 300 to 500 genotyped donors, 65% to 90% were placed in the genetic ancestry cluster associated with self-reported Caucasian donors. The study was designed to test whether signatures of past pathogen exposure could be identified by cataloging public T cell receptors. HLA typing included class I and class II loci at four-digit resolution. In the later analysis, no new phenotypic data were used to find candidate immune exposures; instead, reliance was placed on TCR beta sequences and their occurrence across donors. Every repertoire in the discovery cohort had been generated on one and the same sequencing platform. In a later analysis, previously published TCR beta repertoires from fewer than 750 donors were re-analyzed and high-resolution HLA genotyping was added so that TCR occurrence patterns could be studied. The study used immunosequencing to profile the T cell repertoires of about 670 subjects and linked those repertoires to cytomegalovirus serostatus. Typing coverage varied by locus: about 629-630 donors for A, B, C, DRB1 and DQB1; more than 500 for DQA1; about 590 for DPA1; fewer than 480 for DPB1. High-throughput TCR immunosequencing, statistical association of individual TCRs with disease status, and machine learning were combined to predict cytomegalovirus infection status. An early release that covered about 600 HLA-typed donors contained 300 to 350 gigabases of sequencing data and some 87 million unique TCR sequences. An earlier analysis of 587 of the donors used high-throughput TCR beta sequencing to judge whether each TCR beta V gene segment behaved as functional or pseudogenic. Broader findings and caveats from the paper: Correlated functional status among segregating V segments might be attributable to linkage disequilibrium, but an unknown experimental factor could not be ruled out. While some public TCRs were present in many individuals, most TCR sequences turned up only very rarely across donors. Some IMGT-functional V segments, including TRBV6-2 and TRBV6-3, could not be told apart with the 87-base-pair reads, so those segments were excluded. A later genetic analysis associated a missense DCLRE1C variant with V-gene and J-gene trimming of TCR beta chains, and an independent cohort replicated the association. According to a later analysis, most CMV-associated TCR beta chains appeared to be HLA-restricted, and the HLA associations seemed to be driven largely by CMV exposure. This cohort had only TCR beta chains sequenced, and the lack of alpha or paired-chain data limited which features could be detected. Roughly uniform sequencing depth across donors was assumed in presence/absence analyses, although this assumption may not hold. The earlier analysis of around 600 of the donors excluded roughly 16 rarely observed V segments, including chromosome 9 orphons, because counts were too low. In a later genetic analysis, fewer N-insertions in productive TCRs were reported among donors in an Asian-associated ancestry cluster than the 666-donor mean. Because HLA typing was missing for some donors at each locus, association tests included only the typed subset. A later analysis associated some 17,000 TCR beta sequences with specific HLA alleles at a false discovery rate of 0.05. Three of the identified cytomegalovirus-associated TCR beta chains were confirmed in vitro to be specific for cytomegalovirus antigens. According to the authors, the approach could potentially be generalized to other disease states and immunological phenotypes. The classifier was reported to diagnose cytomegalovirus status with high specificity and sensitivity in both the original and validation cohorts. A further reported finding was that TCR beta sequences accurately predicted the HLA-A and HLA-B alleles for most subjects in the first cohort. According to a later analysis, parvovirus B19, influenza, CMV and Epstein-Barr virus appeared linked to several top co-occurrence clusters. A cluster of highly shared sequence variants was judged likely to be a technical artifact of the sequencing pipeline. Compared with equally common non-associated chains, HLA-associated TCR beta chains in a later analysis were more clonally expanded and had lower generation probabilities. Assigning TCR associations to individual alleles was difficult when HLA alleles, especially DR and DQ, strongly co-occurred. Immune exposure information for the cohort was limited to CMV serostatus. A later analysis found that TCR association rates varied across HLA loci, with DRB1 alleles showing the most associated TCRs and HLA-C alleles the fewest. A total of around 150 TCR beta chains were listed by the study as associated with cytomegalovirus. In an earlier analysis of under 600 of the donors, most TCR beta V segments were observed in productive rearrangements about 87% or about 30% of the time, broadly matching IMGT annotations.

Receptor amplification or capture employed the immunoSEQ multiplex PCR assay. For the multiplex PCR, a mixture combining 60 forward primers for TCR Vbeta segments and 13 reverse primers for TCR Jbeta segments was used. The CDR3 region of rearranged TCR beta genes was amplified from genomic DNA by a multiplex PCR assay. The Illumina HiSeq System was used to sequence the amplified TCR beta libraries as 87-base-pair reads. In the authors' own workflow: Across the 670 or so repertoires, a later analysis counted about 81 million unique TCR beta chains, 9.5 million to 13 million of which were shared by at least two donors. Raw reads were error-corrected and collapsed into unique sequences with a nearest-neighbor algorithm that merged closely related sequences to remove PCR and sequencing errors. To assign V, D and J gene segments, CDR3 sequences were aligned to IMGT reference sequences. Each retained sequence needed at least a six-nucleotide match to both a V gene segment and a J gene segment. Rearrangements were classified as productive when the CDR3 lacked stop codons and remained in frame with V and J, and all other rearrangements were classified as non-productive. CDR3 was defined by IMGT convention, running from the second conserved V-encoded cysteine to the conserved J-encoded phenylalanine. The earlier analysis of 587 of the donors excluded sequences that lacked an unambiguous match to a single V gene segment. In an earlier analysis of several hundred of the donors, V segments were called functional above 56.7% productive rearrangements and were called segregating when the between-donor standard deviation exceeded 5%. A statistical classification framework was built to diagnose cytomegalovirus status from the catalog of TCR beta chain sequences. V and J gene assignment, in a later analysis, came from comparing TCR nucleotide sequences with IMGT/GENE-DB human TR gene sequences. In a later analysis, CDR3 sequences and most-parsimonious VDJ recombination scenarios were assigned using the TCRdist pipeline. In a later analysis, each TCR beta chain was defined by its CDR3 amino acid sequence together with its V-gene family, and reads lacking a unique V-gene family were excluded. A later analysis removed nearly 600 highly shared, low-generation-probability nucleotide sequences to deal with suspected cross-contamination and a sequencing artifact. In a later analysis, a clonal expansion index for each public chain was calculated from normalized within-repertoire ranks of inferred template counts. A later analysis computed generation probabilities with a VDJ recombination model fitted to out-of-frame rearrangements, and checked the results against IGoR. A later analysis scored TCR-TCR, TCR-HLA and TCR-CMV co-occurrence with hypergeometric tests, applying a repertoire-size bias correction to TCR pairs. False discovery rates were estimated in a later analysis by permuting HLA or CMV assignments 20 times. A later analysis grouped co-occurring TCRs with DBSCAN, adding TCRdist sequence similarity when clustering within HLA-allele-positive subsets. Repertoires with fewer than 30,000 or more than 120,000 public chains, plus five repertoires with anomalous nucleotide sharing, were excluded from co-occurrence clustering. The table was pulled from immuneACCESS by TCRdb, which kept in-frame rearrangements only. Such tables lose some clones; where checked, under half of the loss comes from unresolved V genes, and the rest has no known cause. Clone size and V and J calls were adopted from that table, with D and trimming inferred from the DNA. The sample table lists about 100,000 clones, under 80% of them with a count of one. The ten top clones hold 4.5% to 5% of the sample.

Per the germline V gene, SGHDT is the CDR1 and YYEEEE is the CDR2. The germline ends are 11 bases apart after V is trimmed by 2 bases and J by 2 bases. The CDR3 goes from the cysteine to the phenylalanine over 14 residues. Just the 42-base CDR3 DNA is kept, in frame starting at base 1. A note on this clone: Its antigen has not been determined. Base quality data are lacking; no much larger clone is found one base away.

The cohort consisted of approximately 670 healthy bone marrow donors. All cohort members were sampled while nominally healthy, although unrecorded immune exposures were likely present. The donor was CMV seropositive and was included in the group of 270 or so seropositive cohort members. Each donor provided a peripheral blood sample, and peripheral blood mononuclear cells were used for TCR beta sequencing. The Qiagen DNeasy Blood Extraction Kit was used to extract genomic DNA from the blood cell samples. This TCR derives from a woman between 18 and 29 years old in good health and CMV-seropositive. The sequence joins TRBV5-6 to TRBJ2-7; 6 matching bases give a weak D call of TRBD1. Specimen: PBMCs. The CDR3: CASSFRDIPYEQYF. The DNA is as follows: TGTGCCAGCAGCTTCCGGGACATTCCCTACGAGCAGTACTTC.